This TCR beta chain was profiled in a study of blood T cell repertoires in COVID-19. At the level of the study: The United States, Italy and Spain supplied acute and convalescent COVID-19 samples. The analysed material was cDNA or gDNA that came from T cells, B-cell-depleted T cells, or PBMCs.

The germline CDR1 and CDR2 sequences are GTSNPN and SVGIG (reference sequence). V was trimmed by 3 bases and J by 8 bases, leaving 22 bases between them. The CDR3 sequence is 15 residues long. Original processing methods: Quantification of nucleated cells was approximated via reference gene primer amplification. Profiling relied on immunoSEQ multiplex PCR, and the TCRdb table lists in-frame clones only, not all of them. D and trimming were read from the DNA, whereas the V and J calls and clone size are those reported in that table. In the table there are about 140,000 clones, 85% to 90% of which are singletons.

The sequencing sample was made of peripheral blood. The receptor's source is a woman aged 60-75 years with acute or convalescent COVID-19. The chain recombines TRBV30 with TRBJ1-2; D possibly corresponds to TRBD1 (5 bases). The CDR3 is CAWRAAGQAVRGYTF. DNA for the CDR3: TGTGCCTGGAGAGCAGCAGGGCAGGCGGTCAGGGGCTACACCTTC.